The source of this TCR beta chain is a study of cytomegalovirus exposure and HLA in healthy donors. V lost 5 bases and J 0 bases, leaving 10 bases between the germline ends. Germline V gives CDR1 MNHNS, CDR2 SASEGT. This CDR3 is 14 amino acids long. Primers: 60 Vbeta forward and 13 Jbeta reverse. Here immunoSEQ multiplex PCR was the method, and the copy in TCRdb shows in-frame clones only, minus some. The sample lists approximately 140,000 clones; roughly four fifths were seen once. On this clone itself: The antigen is unknown.

The study, taken as a whole, reports: Some TCR beta chains (164 of them) were listed as cytomegalovirus-associated.

This TCR was recovered from a man between 18 and 29 years old in good health and CMV-seropositive. The chain carries TRBV6-1 and TRBJ1-2; perhaps TRBD1 as D (5 bases). The source material was PBMCs. CDR3 in DNA: TGTGCCAGCAGTTCCGGGGGATCTAACTATGGCTACACCTTC. It encodes CASSSGGSNYGYTF.